The 9 T cell receptor beta chains presented below share a single source sample, sequenced in a study of OX40 agonist ivuxolimab in advanced cancers. Clones were sequenced by immunoSEQ multiplex PCR, and TCRdb holds only the in-frame ones, with some missing. The data show tens of thousands of clones, around four fifths seen once. The sequencing used CD4+ or CD8+ T cells sorted from blood, collected in a trial of the OX40 agonist ivuxolimab. The receptor source for this set is an adult with an advanced solid tumor such as melanoma, head and neck, liver or kidney cancer.

This chain links TRBV6-5 with TRBJ2-3, with 7 bases fitting TRBD1. The CDR3 sequence is 14 residues long. Germline V lookup: CDR1 MNHEY, CDR2 SVGAGI. Losses at the gene ends were 6 bases for V and 7 bases for J; bases not matched to a gene: 10. The CDR3 DNA follows: TGTGCCAGCAGAACAGGGGCCCCGGAGAATACGCAGTATTTT. This gives the protein CASRTGAPENTQYF.

The chain carries TRBV10-3 and TRBJ2-1; 12 bases map to TRBD2. In germline, CDR1 is ENHRY, CDR2 SYGVKD. The CDR3 covers 15 residues. Trimming cost V 5 bases and J 10 bases; bases outside gene matches: 9. CDR3 sequence reads: CAISLGLAGTWEQFF. Here the CDR3 DNA reads TGTGCCATCAGTTTAGGACTAGCGGGGACTTGGGAGCAGTTCTTC.

In its sample, this clone was seen once. The V gene is TRBV6-5, the J gene TRBJ2-1, with unresolved D. The germline V gene encodes CDR1 MNHEY and CDR2 SVGAGI. This CDR3 contains 13 residues. V was clipped by 5 bases and J by 5 bases, with 10 bases between them. In DNA, the CDR3 is TGTGCCAGCAGTCCCCTCCGGAACAATGAGCAGTTCTTC. This sequence encodes CASSPLRNNEQFF.

Comments on this clone: Other DNA sequences within the sample encode an identical CDR3. The chain joins TRBV29-1 to TRBJ2-6; D ambiguous. V was pared by 6 bases and J by 0 bases, with 6 bases between. CDR1 SQVTM and CDR2 ANQGSEA come from the germline V gene. The length of the CDR3 is 13 residues. CDR3 loop: CSVAGSGANVLTF. In DNA form, the CDR3 reads TGCAGCGTCGCTGGCTCTGGGGCCAACGTCCTGACTTTC.

The chain couples TRBV7-8 to TRBJ2-1; D unresolved. V was trimmed by 2 bases and J by 6 bases, leaving 11 bases between them. Germline V gene data show CDR1 as SGHVS and CDR2 as FQNEAQ. This CDR3 spans 14 amino acids. The CDR3 protein is CASSLNHGFNEQFF. CDR3 bases: TGTGCCAGCAGCTTAAATCACGGGTTCAATGAGCAGTTCTTC.

The DNA of the CDR3 is TGTGCCAGCAGTGGAGTGGGGGGCACTGGAAACACCATATATTTT. Its translation is CASSGVGGTGNTIYF. V usage is TRBV7-6 and J usage is TRBJ1-3; tentative D call: TRBD1 (6 bases). Trimming left V 6 bases short and J 2 bases short, with 14 bases between. This CDR3 spans 15 amino acids. Germline V CDR1 and CDR2: SGHVS, FNYEAQ.

This clone occurred a few times. The chain joins TRBV2 to TRBJ1-6; D ambiguous. Trimming removed 7 bases at V and 10 bases at J, with 11 bases between. Germline V gene lookup returns CDR1 SNHLY and CDR2 FYNNEI. This CDR3 has 12 amino acids. CDR3 sequence (DNA): TGTGCCAGCAATGTAGTGGGGTCACCCCTCCACTTT. Translated, it gives CASNVVGSPLHF.

The chain carries TRBV28 and TRBJ2-6; perhaps D is TRBD1 or TRBD2 (6 bases each). CDR3 size: 16 residues. Germline CDR1 and CDR2: MDHEN and SYDVKM. The V end was cut by 3 bases, the J end by 4 bases, with 13 bases between. CDR3 sequence (DNA): TGTGCCAGCAGTTTCGGAGGGGGAACAGGGGCCAACGTCCTGACTTTC. Translated: CASSFGGGTGANVLTF. The full variable domain, completed using reference TRBV28 and TRBJ2-6, is DVKVTQSSRYLVKRTGEKVFLECVQDMDHENMFWYRQDPGLGLRLIYFSYDVKMKEKGDIPEGYSVSREKKERFSLILESASTNQTSMYLCASSFGGGTGANVLTFGAGSRLTVL.

The chain uses TRBV7-2 and TRBJ2-1, with D perhaps TRBD1 (7 bases). The CDR3 is made up of 13 amino acids. Germline CDR1 SGHTA, CDR2 FQGNSA. Trimming removed 5 bases at V and 8 bases at J, with 13 bases between. The chain's CDR3 is CASSTFRGDEQFF. In nucleotides, the CDR3 is TGTGCCAGCAGCACCTTCAGGGGGGATGAGCAGTTCTTC.